The sample holds many counts of the clone carrying this TCR beta chain. Its antigen is unidentified. A read error may account for a junction end that differs from germline. The same CDR3 also results from other DNA sequences found in this sample. This CDR3 is 14 amino acids long. Germline V gives CDR1 SNHLY, CDR2 FYNNEI. Before thyroid surgery, none of the patients had received any treatment. Via MiXCR, TCRdb re-called the PCR reads. The data show tens of thousands of clones, with around a quarter seen just once and 9.2% held by the top ten. This sample was taken from a study of metastatic and nonmetastatic thyroid tumors. As for the study in general: Peripheral blood and tumor or nodule samples from malignant and benign thyroid patients were compared.

Overall study findings and caveats: According to reports, the diversity of TCR beta was significantly higher in malignant thyroid tumors than in benign nodules, and this held in both blood and tumor samples.

The rearrangement joins TRBV2 to TRBJ1-2; weak D call: TRBD1 (5 bases). This receptor was obtained from a female donor with papillary thyroid cancer or a benign thyroid nodule (not recorded which). Some clones in this sample may be carry-over from other donors' samples. The sequencing sample was made of blood. The CDR3 spells CASSGLGEGDGYTF. CDR3 in DNA: TGCGCCAGCAGTGGATTGGGGGAGGGCGATGGCTACACCTTC.